The rows below give T cell receptor beta chains drawn from one sample of a study of cytomegalovirus exposure and HLA in healthy donors. Some clones are missing from TCRdb's copy, which holds only in-frame ones; the method was immunoSEQ multiplex PCR. This repertoire includes approximately 120,000 clones. Input material: PBMCs. The receptors come from a man aged 25 to 40 in good health and CMV-seronegative. CDR3s include the opening cysteine and the closing phenylalanine or tryptophan. D genes are given only for firm matches.

V	J	D	CDR3	DNA
TRBV30	TRBJ1-4	NA	CAWSGTVRNEKLFF	TGTGCCTGGAGTGGGACAGTCCGCAATGAAAAACTGTTTTTT
TRBV9	TRBJ2-5	TRBD1	CASSPRQGQETQYF	TGTGCCAGCAGCCCCCGACAGGGACAAGAGACCCAGTACTTC
TRBV7-9	TRBJ2-1	TRBD1	CASSLGQGDSYNEQFF	TGTGCCAGCAGCTTAGGACAGGGAGATAGCTACAATGAGCAGTTCTTC
TRBV19	TRBJ2-6	NA	CASSLQGLSDFVLGANVLTF	TGTGCCAGTAGTCTACAGGGTCTTTCGGACTTTGTGCTTGGGGCCAACGTCCTGACTTTC
TRBV25-1	TRBJ2-3	NA	CASSEYIQGWADTQYF	TGTGCCAGCAGTGAATATATTCAAGGCTGGGCGGATACGCAGTATTTT
TRBV6-5	TRBJ2-1	TRBD2	CASSWTSSYNEQFF	TGTGCCAGCAGTTGGACTAGTTCCTACAATGAGCAGTTCTTC
TRBV2	TRBJ1-5	NA	CAAGGASNQPQHF	TGTGCCGCTGGGGGGGCTAGCAATCAGCCCCAGCATTTT
TRBV10-3	TRBJ2-1	NA	CAIIASNQFF	TGTGCCATCATTGCGTCCAATCAGTTCTTC
TRBV7-9	TRBJ1-2	NA	CASSSTGIQSSGYTF	TGTGCCAGCAGCAGTACAGGGATTCAGTCGAGTGGCTACACCTTC
TRBV25-1	TRBJ2-7	TRBD1	CASSPFRDRTYEQYF	TGTGCCAGCAGTCCCTTCCGGGACAGGACCTACGAGCAGTACTTC
TRBV6-1	TRBJ1-5	TRBD1	CASSPGGFINQPQHF	TGTGCCAGCAGTCCAGGGGGCTTTATCAATCAGCCCCAGCATTTT
TRBV28	TRBJ1-2	TRBD1	CASSLLTGGGYTF	TGTGCCAGCAGTCTACTGACAGGGGGTGGCTACACCTTC
TRBV6-5	TRBJ2-1	TRBD2	CASRGTRNEQFF	TGTGCCAGCAGGGGGACTAGAAATGAGCAGTTCTTC
TRBV29-1	TRBJ2-7	TRBD1	CSVEDFGTDSYEQYF	TGCAGCGTTGAAGATTTCGGGACAGACTCCTACGAGCAGTACTTC
TRBV2	TRBJ1-1	NA	CASRVTVLFNTEAFF	TGTGCCAGCAGGGTGACAGTCCTCTTTAACACTGAAGCTTTCTTT
TRBV4-3	TRBJ2-5	TRBD1	CASSQAQGVQTQYF	TGCGCCAGCAGCCAAGCACAGGGGGTGCAGACCCAGTACTTC
TRBV11-2	TRBJ2-6	TRBD1	CASSLSDRAGANVLTF	TGTGCCAGCAGCTTATCTGACAGGGCTGGGGCCAACGTCCTGACTTTC
TRBV27	TRBJ2-1	TRBD1	CASSPSPGTGNGEQFF	TGTGCCAGCAGTCCCAGTCCCGGGACAGGGAACGGTGAGCAGTTCTTC
TRBV14	TRBJ1-1	TRBD1	CASRRQGNTEAFF	TGTGCCAGCAGGCGACAGGGCAATACTGAAGCTTTCTTT
TRBV19	TRBJ2-7	TRBD1	CASSWGQGPYEQYF	TGTGCCAGTAGTTGGGGACAGGGGCCCTACGAGCAGTACTTC
TRBV13	TRBJ1-2	NA	CASSFSKPAFYGYTF	TGTGCCAGCAGCTTCAGCAAACCAGCGTTCTATGGCTACACCTTC
TRBV19	TRBJ2-6	NA	CASRSEISGANVLTF	TGTGCCAGTAGAAGCGAAATTTCTGGGGCCAACGTCCTGACTTTC
TRBV28	TRBJ2-5	NA	CASSLLGLAVQETQYF	TGTGCCAGCAGTTTATTAGGGCTAGCTGTCCAAGAGACCCAGTACTTC
TRBV19	TRBJ2-5	TRBD2	CASGPGLAGGETQYF	TGTGCCAGCGGCCCGGGACTAGCGGGAGGAGAGACCCAGTACTTC
TRBV29-1	TRBJ1-1	TRBD1	CSVGQGTEAFF	TGCAGCGTGGGACAGGGCACTGAAGCTTTCTTT
TRBV6-1	TRBJ2-1	NA	CASSSGTKYNEQFF	TGTGCCAGCAGTTCAGGGACAAAATACAATGAGCAGTTCTTC
TRBV5-1	TRBJ2-7	NA	CASRTGVSYEQYF	TGCGCCAGCAGGACAGGTGTCTCCTACGAGCAGTACTTC
TRBV2	TRBJ2-7	NA	CASSVDRSTYEQYF	TGTGCCAGCAGTGTCGACAGGTCTACCTACGAGCAGTACTTC
TRBV20-1	TRBJ2-1	TRBD1	CSARGDRGQFF	TGCAGTGCTAGAGGGGACAGGGGGCAGTTCTTC
TRBV18	TRBJ1-1	TRBD1	CASSPPFAGGREAFF	TGTGCCAGCTCACCACCGTTCGCAGGGGGCCGAGAAGCTTTCTTT
TRBV15	TRBJ2-7	TRBD1	CATSPTGAYNYEQYF	TGTGCCACCAGTCCTACAGGGGCCTACAACTACGAGCAGTACTTC
TRBV29-1	TRBJ2-7	NA	CSVAKGYDSEQYF	TGCAGCGTTGCTAAAGGATACGACAGCGAGCAGTACTTC
TRBV5-1	TRBJ2-1	NA	CASRPSADEQFF	TGCGCCAGCAGACCGAGCGCGGATGAGCAGTTCTTC
TRBV7-9	TRBJ1-1	NA	CASMWGTLNTEAFF	TGTGCCAGCATGTGGGGGACATTGAACACTGAAGCTTTCTTT
TRBV4-1	TRBJ2-3	TRBD2	CASSQGPASGSSKDTQYF	TGCGCCAGCAGCCAAGGCCCAGCTAGCGGGAGTTCAAAAGATACGCAGTATTTT
TRBV5-6	TRBJ2-7	TRBD1	CASSLPGTGPYEQYF	TGTGCCAGCAGCTTGCCCGGGACAGGACCCTACGAGCAGTACTTC
TRBV2	TRBJ2-7	NA	CASSELGVNEQYF	TGTGCCAGCAGTGAATTAGGGGTGAACGAGCAGTACTTC
TRBV29-1	TRBJ1-1	NA	CSVRQGGNTEAFF	TGCAGCGTTAGGCAGGGAGGGAACACTGAAGCTTTCTTT
TRBV28	TRBJ1-3	TRBD1	CASSFWIAGQGLGRRIAGNTIYF	TGTGCCAGCAGTTTTTGGATCGCGGGACAGGGCTTGGGTCGGAGGATCGCTGGAAACACCATATATTTT
TRBV6-5	TRBJ2-7	TRBD2	CASRDPSGRAYEQYF	TGTGCCAGCAGGGACCCTAGCGGGAGGGCCTACGAGCAGTACTTC
TRBV5-1	TRBJ1-1	NA	CASSPLLGGRGGTEAFF	TGCGCCAGCAGCCCCCTCCTGGGGGGACGCGGGGGCACTGAAGCTTTCTTT
TRBV10-3	TRBJ2-6	NA	CAIKGGGDGANVLTF	TGTGCCATCAAGGGTGGAGGCGACGGGGCCAACGTCCTGACTTTC
TRBV11-2	TRBJ2-7	TRBD1	CASSFYRGPPGGEQYF	TGTGCCAGCAGTTTTTACAGGGGGCCCCCAGGCGGCGAGCAGTACTTC
TRBV7-3	TRBJ2-1	TRBD2	CASSLFGTSGINEQFF	TGTGCCAGCAGCTTATTCGGGACTAGCGGGATTAATGAGCAGTTCTTC
TRBV2	TRBJ1-1	TRBD1	CASSSDRVNTEAFF	TGTGCCAGCAGTTCCGACAGGGTAAACACTGAAGCTTTCTTT
TRBV19	TRBJ1-6	TRBD1	CASSIGDSNSPLHF	TGTGCCAGTAGTATAGGGGACAGTAATTCACCCCTCCACTTT
TRBV5-1	TRBJ2-3	NA	CASSLAQDTDTQYF	TGCGCCAGCAGCTTGGCACAGGACACAGATACGCAGTATTTT
TRBV6-4	TRBJ2-7	NA	CASSDADEQYF	TGTGCCAGCAGTGACGCGGACGAGCAGTACTTC
TRBV7-8	TRBJ2-7	TRBD2	CASSPLAGIYEQYF	TGTGCCAGCAGTCCTCTAGCGGGGATCTACGAGCAGTACTTC
TRBV19	TRBJ1-5	NA	CASSITGSQPQHF	TGTGCCAGTAGTATTACAGGGAGTCAGCCCCAGCATTTT
TRBV28	TRBJ2-1	TRBD1	CASSLLAGTAYNEQFF	TGTGCCAGCAGTTTATTAGCCGGGACAGCCTACAATGAGCAGTTCTTC
TRBV7-3	TRBJ2-7	TRBD1	CASSLTLGQGALPYEQYF	TGTGCCAGCAGCTTAACGTTAGGACAGGGGGCCTTGCCCTACGAGCAGTACTTC
TRBV4-1	TRBJ1-1	TRBD1	CASSHPYRTGADTEAFF	TGCGCCAGCAGCCATCCCTACCGGACAGGGGCGGACACTGAAGCTTTCTTT
TRBV12-1	TRBJ2-3	NA	CASSWGTSGRSPDTQYF	TGTGCCAGCAGCTGGGGGACTAGCGGGAGGTCTCCGGATACGCAGTATTTT
TRBV6-5	TRBJ1-5	TRBD1	CASSYGTGGNQPQHF	TGTGCCAGCAGTTACGGGACAGGGGGTAATCAGCCCCAGCATTTT
TRBV7-2	TRBJ2-7	TRBD2	CASSMGLAHEQYF	TGTGCCAGCAGCATGGGACTAGCTCACGAGCAGTACTTC
TRBV28	TRBJ2-1	TRBD2	CASSFLGLAGGEQFF	TGTGCCAGCAGTTTCTTAGGACTAGCGGGAGGTGAGCAGTTCTTC
TRBV27	TRBJ1-3	NA	CASSRRQADTIYF	TGTGCCAGCAGTAGGCGACAGGCAGACACCATATATTTT
TRBV6-1	TRBJ2-2	TRBD1	CAIPGTGGTGELFF	TGTGCCATCCCAGGGACAGGGGGCACCGGGGAGCTGTTTTTT